This T cell receptor (beta chain) was recorded in a study of T cells in Graves' hyperthyroidism and ophthalmopathy. This clonotype was seen ten or more times. There were TCR beta CDR3 regions amplified from RNA transcripts. The study used the HTBI primer set for a first-round RT-PCR of the TCR CDR3. TCRdb reprocessed the multiplex PCR reads with MiXCR, giving one entry per CDR3 protein. In the table there are over 90,000 distinct CDR3 sequences, about 45% of which are singletons. The sequence was obtained from a man aged 40-49 years with Graves' hyperthyroidism. Sequencing used blood.

The CDR3 sequence is CASSLTSGREFF. The DNA of the CDR3 is TGTGCCAGCAGCTTAACTAGCGGGAGGGAGTTCTTC. The chain joins TRBV7-9 to TRBJ2-1; TRBD2 matches 13 bases. V was clipped by 2 bases and J by 14 bases; unmatched bases: 0. Germline V gene sequence: CDR1 SEHNR, CDR2 FQNEAQ (reference sequence). The CDR3 totals 12 residues.